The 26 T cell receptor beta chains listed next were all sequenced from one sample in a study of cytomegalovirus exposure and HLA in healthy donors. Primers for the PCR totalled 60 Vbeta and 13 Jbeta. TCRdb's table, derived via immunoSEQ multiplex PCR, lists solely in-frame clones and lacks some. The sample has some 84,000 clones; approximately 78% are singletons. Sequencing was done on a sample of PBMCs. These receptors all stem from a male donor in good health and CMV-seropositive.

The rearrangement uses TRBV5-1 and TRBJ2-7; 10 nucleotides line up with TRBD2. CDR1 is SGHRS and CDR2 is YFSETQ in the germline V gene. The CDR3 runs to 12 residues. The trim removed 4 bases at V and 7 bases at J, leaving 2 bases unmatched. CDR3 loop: CASSHSGGEQYF. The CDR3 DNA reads TGCGCCAGCAGCCATAGCGGGGGGGAGCAGTACTTC.

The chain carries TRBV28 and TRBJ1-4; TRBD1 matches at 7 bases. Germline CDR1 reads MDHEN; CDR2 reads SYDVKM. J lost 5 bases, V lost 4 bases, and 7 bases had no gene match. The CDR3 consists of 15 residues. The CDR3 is CASSSPTGKNEKLFF. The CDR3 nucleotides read TGTGCCAGCAGTTCTCCGACAGGGAAGAATGAAAAACTGTTTTTT.

This chain's CDR3 is CASSPVPRDRPYEQYF. CDR3 nucleotides: TGTGCCAGCAGCCCCGTCCCAAGGGACAGGCCCTACGAGCAGTACTTC. The V gene is TRBV5-8, the J gene TRBJ2-7; 8 bases agree with TRBD1. Trimming took 4 bases from V and 2 from J; bases not matched to a gene: 11. The CDR3 sequence is 16 residues long. Per the germline V gene, CDR1 is SGHTS and CDR2 is YDEGEE.

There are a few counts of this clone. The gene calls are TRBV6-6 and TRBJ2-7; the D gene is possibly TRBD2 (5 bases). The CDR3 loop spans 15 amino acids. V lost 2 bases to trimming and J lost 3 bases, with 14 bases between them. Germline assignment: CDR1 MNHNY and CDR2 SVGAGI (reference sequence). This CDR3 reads CASSYPSGPVYEQYF. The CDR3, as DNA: TGTGCCAGCAGTTACCCGAGCGGTCCAGTCTACGAGCAGTACTTC.

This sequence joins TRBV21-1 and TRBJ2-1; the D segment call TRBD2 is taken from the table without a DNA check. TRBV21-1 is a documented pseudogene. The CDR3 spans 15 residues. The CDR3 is CASSRSGPPGGEQFF. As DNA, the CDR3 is TGTGCCAGCAGCAGATCCGGGCCCCCGGGGGGGGAGCAGTTCTTC.

The CDR3 is CASSFVGSGNTIYF. In nucleotides, the CDR3 is TGTGCCAGCAGCTTCGTCGGCTCTGGAAACACCATATATTTT. The chain uses TRBV5-6 and TRBJ1-3; D call uncertain. The CDR3 loop spans 14 amino acids. The germline V gene has CDR1 SGHDT and CDR2 YYEEEE. The ends were cut back, 2 bases at V and 0 bases at J, with 6 bases in the middle.

The CDR3 loop is CASSLDGGTRNEQFF. The CDR3 DNA is TGTGCCAGCAGCTTAGATGGCGGAACCCGCAATGAGCAGTTCTTC. The chain employs TRBV7-2 and TRBJ2-1; D remains unclear. Trimming took off 1 base at V and 6 bases at J, with 13 bases between the two ends. CDR1 is SGHTA, CDR2 FQGNSA, per germline. This CDR3 region has 15 residues.

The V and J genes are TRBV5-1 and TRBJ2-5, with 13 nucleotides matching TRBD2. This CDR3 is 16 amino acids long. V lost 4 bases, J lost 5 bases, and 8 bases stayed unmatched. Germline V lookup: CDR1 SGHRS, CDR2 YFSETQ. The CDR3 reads CASSTGTSGMGETQYF. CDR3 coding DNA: TGCGCCAGCAGCACCGGGACTAGCGGGATGGGGGAGACCCAGTACTTC. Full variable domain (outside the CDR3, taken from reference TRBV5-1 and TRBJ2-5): KAGVTQTPRYLIKTRGQQVTLSCSPISGHRSVSWYQQTPGQGLQFLFEYFSETQRNKGNFPGRFSGRQFSNSRSEMNVSTLELGDSALYLCASSTGTSGMGETQYFGPGTRLLVL.

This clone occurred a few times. The CDR3, as DNA: TGTGCCAGCAACCTACAGGGTGCTAATGAAAAACTGTTTTTT. Translating gives CASNLQGANEKLFF. The chain carries TRBV28 and TRBJ1-4, with a possible D match to TRBD1 (6 bases). This CDR3 comprises 14 residues. Germline lookup yields CDR1 MDHEN and CDR2 SYDVKM. V was cut by 7 bases and J by 3 bases, with 12 bases left in between.

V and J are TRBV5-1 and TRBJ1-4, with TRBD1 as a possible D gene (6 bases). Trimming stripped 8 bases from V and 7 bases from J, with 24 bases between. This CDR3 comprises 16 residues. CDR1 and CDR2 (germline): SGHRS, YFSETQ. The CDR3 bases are TGCGCCAGTAGAGGATTACTAGGGGGGGCGACTGAAAAACTGTTTTTT. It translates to CASRGLLGGATEKLFF.

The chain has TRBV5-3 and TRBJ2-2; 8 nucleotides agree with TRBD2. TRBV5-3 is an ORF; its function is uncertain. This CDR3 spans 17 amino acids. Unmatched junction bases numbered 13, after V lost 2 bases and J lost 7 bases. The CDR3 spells CARSFFLTGGPFGELFF. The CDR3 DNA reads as TGTGCCAGAAGCTTTTTCCTGACGGGAGGGCCGTTCGGGGAGCTGTTTTTT.

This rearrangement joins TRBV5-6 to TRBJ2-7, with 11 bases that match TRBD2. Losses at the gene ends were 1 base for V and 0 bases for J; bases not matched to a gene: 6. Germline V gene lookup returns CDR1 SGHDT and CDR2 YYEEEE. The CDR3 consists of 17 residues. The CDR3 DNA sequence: TGTGCCAGCAGCTTGAAACTAGCGGGAGTCGGCTCCTACGAGCAGTACTTC. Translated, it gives CASSLKLAGVGSYEQYF.

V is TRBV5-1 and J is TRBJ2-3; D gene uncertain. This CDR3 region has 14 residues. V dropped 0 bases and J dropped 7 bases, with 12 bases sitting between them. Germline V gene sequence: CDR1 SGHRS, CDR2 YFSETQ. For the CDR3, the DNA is TGCGCCAGCAGCTTGGTCCCCTACGCATATACGCAGTATTTT. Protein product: CASSLVPYAYTQYF.

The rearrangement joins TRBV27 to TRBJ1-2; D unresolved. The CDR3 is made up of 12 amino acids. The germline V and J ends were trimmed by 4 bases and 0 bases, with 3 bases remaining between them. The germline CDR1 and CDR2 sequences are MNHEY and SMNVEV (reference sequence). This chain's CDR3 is CASSSSNYGYTF. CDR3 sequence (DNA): TGTGCCAGCAGTTCCTCTAACTATGGCTACACCTTC.

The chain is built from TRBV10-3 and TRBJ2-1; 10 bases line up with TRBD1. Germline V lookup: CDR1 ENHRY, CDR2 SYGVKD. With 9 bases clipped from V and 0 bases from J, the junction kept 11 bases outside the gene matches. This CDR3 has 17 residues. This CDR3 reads CAITTGGPLSSYNEQFF. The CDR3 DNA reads TGTGCCATAACGACAGGGGGCCCTTTAAGCTCCTACAATGAGCAGTTCTTC.

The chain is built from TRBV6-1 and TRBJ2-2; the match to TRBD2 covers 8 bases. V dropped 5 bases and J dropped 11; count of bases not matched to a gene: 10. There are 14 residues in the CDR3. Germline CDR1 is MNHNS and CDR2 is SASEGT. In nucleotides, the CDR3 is TGTGCCAGCAGTCCGGGAGGGATACAGTTAGAGCTGTTTTTT. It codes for CASSPGGIQLELFF.

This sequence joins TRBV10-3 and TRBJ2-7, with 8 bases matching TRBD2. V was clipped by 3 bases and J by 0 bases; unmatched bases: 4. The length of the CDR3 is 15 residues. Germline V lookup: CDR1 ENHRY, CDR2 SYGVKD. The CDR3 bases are TGTGCCATCAGTGAACTCGGGACTAGCTCCTACGAGCAGTACTTC. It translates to CAISELGTSSYEQYF.

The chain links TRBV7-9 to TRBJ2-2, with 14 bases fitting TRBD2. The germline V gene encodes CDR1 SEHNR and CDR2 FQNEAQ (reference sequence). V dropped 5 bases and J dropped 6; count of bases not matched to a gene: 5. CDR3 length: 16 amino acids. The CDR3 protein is CASSPPGLAGAGELFF. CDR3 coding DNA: TGTGCCAGCAGCCCCCCGGGACTAGCGGGAGCCGGGGAGCTGTTTTTT.

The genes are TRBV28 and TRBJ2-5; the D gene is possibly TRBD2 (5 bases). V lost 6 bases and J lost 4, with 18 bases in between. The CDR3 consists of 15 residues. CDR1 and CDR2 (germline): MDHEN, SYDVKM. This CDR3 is CASSYSPGGRETQYF. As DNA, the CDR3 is TGTGCCAGCAGCTACTCACCAGGAGGAAGAGAGACCCAGTACTTC.

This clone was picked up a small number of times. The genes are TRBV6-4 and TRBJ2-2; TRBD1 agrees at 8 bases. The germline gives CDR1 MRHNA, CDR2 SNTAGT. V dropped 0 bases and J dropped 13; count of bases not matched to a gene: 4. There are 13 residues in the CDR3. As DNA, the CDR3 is TGTGCCAGCAGTGACTCAGGACAGGGTGTGCTGTTTTTT. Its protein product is CASSDSGQGVLFF.

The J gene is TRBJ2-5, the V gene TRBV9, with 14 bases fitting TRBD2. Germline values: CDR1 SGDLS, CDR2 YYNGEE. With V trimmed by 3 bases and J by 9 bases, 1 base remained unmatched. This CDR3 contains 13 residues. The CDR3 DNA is TGTGCCAGCAGCGGACTAGCGGGAGGGCCCCAGTACTTC. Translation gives CASSGLAGGPQYF.

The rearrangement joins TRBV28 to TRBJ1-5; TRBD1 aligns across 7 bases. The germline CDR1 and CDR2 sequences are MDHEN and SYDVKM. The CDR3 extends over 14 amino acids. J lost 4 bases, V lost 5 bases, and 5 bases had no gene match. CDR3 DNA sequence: TGTGCCAGCAGTGGGACAGTGGGAAATCAGCCCCAGCATTTT. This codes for CASSGTVGNQPQHF.

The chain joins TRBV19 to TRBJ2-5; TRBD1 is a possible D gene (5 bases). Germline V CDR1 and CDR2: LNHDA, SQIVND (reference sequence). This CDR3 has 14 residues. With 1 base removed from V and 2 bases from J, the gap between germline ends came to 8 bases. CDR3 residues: CASSIGQGQETQYF. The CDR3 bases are TGTGCCAGTAGTATAGGGCAGGGACAAGAGACCCAGTACTTC.

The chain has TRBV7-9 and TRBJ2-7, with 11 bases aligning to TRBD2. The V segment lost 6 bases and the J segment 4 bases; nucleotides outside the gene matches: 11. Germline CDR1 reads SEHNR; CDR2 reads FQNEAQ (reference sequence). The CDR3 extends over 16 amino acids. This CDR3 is CASRGTTSGSGYEQYF. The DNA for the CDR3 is TGTGCCAGCAGAGGAACAACTAGCGGGAGTGGTTACGAGCAGTACTTC.

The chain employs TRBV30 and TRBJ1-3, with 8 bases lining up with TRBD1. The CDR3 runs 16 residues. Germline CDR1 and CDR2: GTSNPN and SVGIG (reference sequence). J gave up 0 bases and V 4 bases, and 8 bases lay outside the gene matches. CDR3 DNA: TGTGCCTGGAATGGACAGGGCTGGGCCTCTGGAAACACCATATATTTT. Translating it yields CAWNGQGWASGNTIYF.

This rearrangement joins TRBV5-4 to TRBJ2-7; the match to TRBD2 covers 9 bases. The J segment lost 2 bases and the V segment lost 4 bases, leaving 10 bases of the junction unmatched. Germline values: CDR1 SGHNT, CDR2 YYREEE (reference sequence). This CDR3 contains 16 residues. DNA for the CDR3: TGTGCCAGCAGCCCATATAGCGGGAGCCTCCCCTACGAGCAGTACTTC. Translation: CASSPYSGSLPYEQYF.